One and the same sample provided the 31 T cell receptor beta chains below, sequenced in a study of immune aging and cytomegalovirus after organ transplant. Time point denoted: five sample-tagged time points from pre-transplant (day -1) to day 368 post-transplant, pooled. No antigen is known for these receptors. Libraries came from microwell single-cell capture using BD Rhapsody targeted mRNA and AbSeq reagents. A single record per CDR3 protein comes from TCRdb applying MiXCR to the single-cell sequencing reads. The sample contains fewer than 25,000 distinct CDR3 sequences, approximately 34% of which appear only once. The specimen was CMV peptide-activated CD4+ and CD8+ T cells sorted from blood, collected at five time points, pooled. Noted subset: sorted CD8+CD137+ and CD4+CD154+ T cells after less than 15 h CMV IE-1 peptide stimulation. The source is a female donor who had a heart transplant and CMV viremia.

This chain links TRBV5-1 with TRBJ1-1; the D gene is possibly TRBD1 (5 bases). The CDR3 has 14 residues. Germline CDR1 SGHRS, CDR2 YFSETQ. With 3 bases removed from V and 3 bases from J, the gap between germline ends came to 12 bases. As DNA, the CDR3 is TGCGCCAGCAGCTCAAGACAGATGGACACTGAAGCTTTCTTT. It yields the protein CASSSRQMDTEAFF.

This clonotype was recorded a few times. The chain has TRBV27 and TRBJ1-5; D remains unclear. The V and J ends lost 2 bases and 2 bases respectively, with 16 bases between them. The CDR3 loop spans 17 amino acids. Germline V gene data show CDR1 as MNHEY and CDR2 as SMNVEV (reference sequence). This CDR3 is CASSLRPPYSGNQPQHF. For the CDR3, the DNA is TGTGCCAGCAGTTTAAGACCCCCTTACAGTGGCAATCAGCCCCAGCATTTT.

This clonotype was counted only a few times. The chain has TRBV28 and TRBJ2-6, with 7 positions matching TRBD2. The germline V gene encodes CDR1 MDHEN and CDR2 SYDVKM. The CDR3 is made up of 16 amino acids. V shed 5 bases and J 2 bases; nucleotides not matched to a gene: 6. CDR3 protein: CASSKGRVAGANVLTF. The DNA for the CDR3 is TGTGCCAGCAGTAAAGGGAGGGTCGCTGGGGCCAACGTCCTGACTTTC.

This clonotype was seen more than once but under ten times. The J gene is TRBJ1-5, the V gene TRBV2, with 7 bases fitting TRBD1. The CDR3 is 13 residues long. Losses at the gene ends were 5 bases for V and 5 bases for J; bases not matched to a gene: 3. Germline V gene data show CDR1 as SNHLY and CDR2 as FYNNEI. The CDR3, as DNA: TGTGCCAGCAGTTATCAGGGGGATCAGCCCCAGCATTTT. This codes for CASSYQGDQPQHF.

This chain links TRBV6-5 with TRBJ1-1; D unclear. Germline CDR1 MNHEY, CDR2 SVGAGI. CDR3 length: 15 residues. V shed 1 base and J shed 1 base, with 10 bases lying between them. The DNA for the CDR3 is TGTGCCAGCAGTTACTTCGGGTCCGAGAACACTGAAGCTTTCTTT. Residues: CASSYFGSENTEAFF.

This chain uses TRBV2 with TRBJ2-1, with D perhaps matching TRBD1 (5 bases). The CDR3 runs 18 residues. V was trimmed by 4 bases and J by 2 bases, leaving 21 bases between them. Germline V gene sequence: CDR1 SNHLY, CDR2 FYNNEI. The CDR3 sequence: CASSARLPGRYTYNEQFF. CDR3 in DNA: TGTGCCAGCAGTGCCCGTTTGCCAGGGCGATATACCTACAATGAGCAGTTCTTC.

The chain uses TRBV5-4 and TRBJ2-5, with D possibly TRBD1 on 5 matching bases. The germline gives CDR1 SGHNT, CDR2 YYREEE (reference sequence). The CDR3 runs 14 residues. Trimming pared 4 bases from V and 3 bases from J, leaving 13 bases between. CDR3 residues: CASSMPGSEETQYF. CDR3 in DNA: TGTGCCAGCAGCATGCCAGGGTCCGAAGAGACCCAGTACTTC.

This clonotype showed up just a few times. This sequence joins TRBV27 and TRBJ2-2, with 10 bases matching TRBD1. V shed 5 bases, J shed 6 bases, and the junction held 12 bases outside the gene matches. This CDR3 has 17 amino acids. The V gene's germline CDR1 is MNHEY and CDR2 SMNVEV (reference sequence). CDR3 sequence reads: CASSQARDRGRSGELFF. CDR3 bases: TGTGCCAGCAGTCAAGCCCGGGACAGGGGAAGGTCCGGGGAGCTGTTTTTT.

This clonotype showed up just a few times. The J gene is TRBJ2-1, the V gene TRBV7-7; D possibly uses TRBD1 or TRBD2 (5 bases each). With 5 bases removed from V and 5 bases from J, the gap between germline ends came to 13 bases. This CDR3 has 14 residues. The germline gives CDR1 SSHAT, CDR2 FNYEAQ (reference sequence). CDR3 coding DNA: TGTGCCAGCAGCCGGACGGGACGCAACAATGAGCAGTTCTTC. This encodes CASSRTGRNNEQFF.

This clonotype was seen a handful of times. The chain is built from TRBV20-1 and TRBJ2-3, with D tentatively TRBD1 or TRBD2 (5 bases each). V was trimmed by 5 bases and J by 4 bases, leaving 10 bases between them. CDR3 length: 12 amino acids. Germline V gene data show CDR1 as DFQATT and CDR2 as SNEGSKA (reference sequence). The CDR3 sequence is CSARRGADTQYF. The CDR3 bases are TGCAGTGCTCGGCGAGGGGCAGATACGCAGTATTTT.

This clonotype was picked up a small number of times. J is TRBJ1-1 and V is TRBV6-2 or TRBV6-3; D is unclear. The V end lost 8 bases, the J end lost 3 bases, and 13 bases lay between the germline ends. The germline gives CDR1 MNHEY, CDR2 SVGEGT. There are 13 residues in the CDR3. CDR3 sequence reads: CASSLGRDTEAFF. The DNA of the CDR3 is TGTGCCAGCTCCTTAGGACGGGACACTGAAGCTTTCTTT.

A word on this clonotype: With a much larger clone just one base away, this may be a read error. The chain is built from TRBV18 and TRBJ2-3, with D possibly TRBD1 on 6 matching bases. Germline CDR1 reads KGHSH; CDR2 reads LQKENI. This CDR3 region has 17 residues. CDR3 region: CASSPNRQVSSTDTRYF. The CDR3 DNA follows: TGTGCCAGCTCACCAAACAGACAGGTTTCCAGCACAGATACGCGGTATTTT. The whole variable domain, filled in from reference TRBV18 and TRBJ2-3, reads NAGVMQNPRHLVRRRGQEARLRCSPMKGHSHVYWYRQLPEEGLKFMVYLQKENIIDESGMPKERFSAEFPKEGPSILRIQQVVRGDSAAYFCASSPNRQVSSTDTRYFGPGTRLTVL.

This clonotype was detected ten times or more. The chain uses TRBV19 and TRBJ1-6, with TRBD1 matching over 9 bases. V gave up 7 bases and J gave up 9 bases; unmatched junction bases: 10. There are 15 residues in the CDR3. Germline V gene data show CDR1 as LNHDA and CDR2 as SQIVND (reference sequence). The CDR3 is CASTRDRAYSSPLHF. For the CDR3, the DNA is TGTGCCAGTACCCGGGACAGGGCTTATTCTTCACCCCTCCACTTT.

Note on this clonotype: A much larger clone differs from this one at a single base, so this may be a read error. The rearrangement links TRBV4-3 to TRBJ2-2; D not resolved. Germline-derived CDR1 and CDR2 are LGHNA and YSLEER. This CDR3 has 13 residues. V dropped 1 base and J dropped 7 bases, with 7 bases sitting between them. In DNA, the CDR3 is TGCGCCAGCAGCCAAGTATCTGGCGGGGAGCTGTTTTTT. It is translated as CASSQVSGGELFF.

This clonotype was observed a few times. The chain employs TRBV12-3 or TRBV12-4 and TRBJ2-2, with 7 bases aligning to TRBD1. The V and J ends lost 6 bases and 6 bases, in that order; junction bases with no gene match: 4. The CDR3 loop spans 13 amino acids. CDR3: CASSRQGSGELFF. The CDR3 DNA reads as TGTGCCAGCAGCCGACAGGGTTCCGGGGAGCTGTTTTTT.

The chain couples TRBV10-3 to TRBJ2-7; perhaps TRBD2 as D (6 bases). V lost 4 bases and J lost 2, with 12 bases in between. The CDR3 length is 14 residues. Germline V lookup: CDR1 ENHRY, CDR2 SYGVKD. The CDR3 region is CAISVGSGAYEQYF. The CDR3 DNA reads TGTGCCATCAGTGTGGGTAGCGGCGCCTACGAGCAGTACTTC.

V and J are TRBV3-1 and TRBJ1-4; the D gene is possibly TRBD1 (6 bases). V lost 0 bases, J lost 11 bases, and 16 bases lay in between. The CDR3 is 15 amino acids. Germline V gene data show CDR1 as LGHDT and CDR2 as YNNKEL (reference sequence). The CDR3 here is CASSQEPAGERKLFF. The CDR3 nucleotides are TGTGCCAGCAGCCAAGAACCGGCAGGGGAGAGGAAACTGTTTTTT.

This clonotype was detected a few times. V is TRBV18 and J is TRBJ2-7; 8 bases map to TRBD2. V dropped 3 bases and J dropped 6; count of bases not matched to a gene: 4. The CDR3 runs 13 residues. Germline CDR1 KGHSH, CDR2 LQKENI. CDR3 sequence reads: CASSPGLVSEQYF. The CDR3 coding sequence is TGTGCCAGCTCACCGGGACTAGTGAGCGAGCAGTACTTC.

V usage is TRBV11-2 and J usage is TRBJ2-3; a possible D gene is TRBD2 (5 bases). This CDR3 region has 14 residues. V lost 6 bases and J 1 base, leaving 11 bases between the germline ends. Germline V gene lookup returns CDR1 SGHAT and CDR2 FQNNGV. CDR3 sequence: CASSGEMGTDTQYF. The CDR3 DNA reads as TGTGCCAGCAGTGGGGAGATGGGCACAGATACGCAGTATTTT.

J is TRBJ1-1 and V is TRBV18; D gene uncertain. Between the trimmed V and J ends, which lost 3 bases and 1 base, there was a span of 6 bases. CDR3 length equals 13 residues. Per germline, CDR1 KGHSH and CDR2 LQKENI. CDR3 amino acids: CASSPRQNTEAFF. The CDR3 region has the DNA TGTGCCAGCTCACCCAGACAGAACACTGAAGCTTTCTTT.

This sequence joins TRBV12-3 or TRBV12-4 and TRBJ1-3; 8 bases are shared with TRBD1. J was trimmed by 0 bases and V by 5 bases; bases with no gene match: 6. The CDR3 is 16 residues long. CDR3 nucleotides: TGTGCCAGCAGTCCTCATGGGACAGGCTCTGGAAACACCATATATTTT. Translating gives CASSPHGTGSGNTIYF.

There are many counts of this clonotype. The J gene is TRBJ2-7, the V gene TRBV28, with 11 bases that match TRBD2. Trimming removed 5 bases from V and 3 bases from J; junction bases left unmatched: 6. This CDR3 has 15 amino acids. Germline values: CDR1 MDHEN, CDR2 SYDVKM. In DNA, the CDR3 is TGTGCCAGCAGTGGCAGGACTAGCGGGCACTACGAGCAGTACTTC. Translation gives CASSGRTSGHYEQYF.

This sequence joins TRBV7-3 and TRBJ1-5; TRBD1 might be the D (5 bases). The CDR3 is 13 amino acids. V dropped 2 bases and J dropped 5 bases, with 7 bases sitting between them. Germline values: CDR1 SGHTA, CDR2 FQGTGA. The CDR3 protein is CASSLFRDQPQHF. CDR3 nucleotide sequence: TGTGCCAGCAGCTTATTCAGGGATCAGCCCCAGCATTTT.

This clonotype was found a few times. This chain uses TRBV5-5 with TRBJ2-7; maybe TRBD1 (5 bases). Germline V CDR1 and CDR2: SGHKS, YYEKEE (reference sequence). The germline V and J ends were trimmed by 3 bases and 9 bases, with 16 bases remaining between them. The CDR3 is 13 residues long. The DNA of the CDR3 is TGTGCCAGCAGCTCGGACGACAGCTCCGGGCAGTACTTC. It encodes CASSSDDSSGQYF. The full variable domain, its missing parts supplied by reference TRBV5-5 and TRBJ2-7, is DAGVTQSPTHLIKTRGQQVTLRCSPISGHKSVSWYQQVLGQGPQFIFQYYEKEERGRGNFPDRFSARQFPNYSSELNVNALLLGDSALYLCASSSDDSSGQYFGPGTRLTVT.

This clonotype was counted at least ten times. The V and J genes are TRBV5-1 and TRBJ2-5; TRBD2 agrees at 13 bases. Germline V lookup: CDR1 SGHRS, CDR2 YFSETQ. This CDR3 is 18 amino acids long. With V trimmed by 2 bases and J by 0 bases, 7 bases remained unmatched. The CDR3 DNA reads TGCGCCAGCAGCTTCGGACTAGCGGGAGCGCTTTACCAAGAGACCCAGTACTTC. Amino acid sequence: CASSFGLAGALYQETQYF.

This clonotype appeared a few times. A read error may explain this, as a much larger clone is one base away. The chain joins TRBV5-1 to TRBJ2-5; the D is unclear. CDR1 is SGHRS and CDR2 is YFSETQ in the germline V gene. The CDR3 totals 11 residues. The germline V and J ends were trimmed by 5 bases and 4 bases, with 6 bases remaining between them. The CDR3 region has the DNA TGCGCCAGCAGTGGAATAGAGACCCAGTACTTC. Translated: CASSGIETQYF.

The rearrangement links TRBV30 to TRBJ1-3; D call uncertain. Germline CDR1 reads GTSNPN; CDR2 reads SVGIG (reference sequence). V lost 2 bases to trimming and J lost 2 bases, with 10 bases between them. CDR3 length: 14 amino acids. The CDR3 loop reads CAWSRTGTGNTIYF. The CDR3 DNA reads TGTGCCTGGAGTCGAACGGGGACTGGAAACACCATATATTTT.

Many counts were recorded for this clonotype. The chain joins TRBV20-1 to TRBJ1-2; 9 positions match TRBD1. V trimming: 4 bases; J trimming: 4 bases; junction bases outside the gene matches: 4. This CDR3 has 13 residues. Germline V lookup: CDR1 DFQATT, CDR2 SNEGSKA (reference sequence). Here the CDR3 reads CSAKTGGVYGYTF. The CDR3 coding sequence is TGCAGTGCTAAGACAGGGGGGGTCTATGGCTACACCTTC.

This clonotype has a handful of counts. The chain has TRBV21-1 and TRBJ1-1; the table's D gene call, TRBD1, was not cross checked with the DNA. TRBV21-1 is designated a pseudogene. The CDR3 covers 11 residues. The CDR3: CASSPGTGALF. CDR3 coding DNA: TGTGCCAGCAGCCCGGGGACTGGAGCTCTCTTT.

This clonotype appeared many times. V usage is TRBV18 and J usage is TRBJ1-2; no firm D call. The germline V gene has CDR1 KGHSH and CDR2 LQKENI. V lost 3 bases to trimming and J lost 5 bases, with 10 bases between them. The CDR3 has 13 residues. CDR3 region: CASSPGNNYGYTF. In DNA, the CDR3 is TGTGCCAGCTCACCGGGGAACAATTATGGCTACACCTTC. The whole variable domain, filled in from reference TRBV18 and TRBJ1-2, reads NAGVMQNPRHLVRRRGQEARLRCSPMKGHSHVYWYRQLPEEGLKFMVYLQKENIIDESGMPKERFSAEFPKEGPSILRIQQVVRGDSAAYFCASSPGNNYGYTFGSGTRLTVV.

This clonotype appeared many times. The J gene is TRBJ2-5, the V gene TRBV28, with 12 positions matching TRBD2. The CDR3 contains 15 residues. With V trimmed by 5 bases and J by 4 bases, 5 bases remained unmatched. Germline V CDR1 and CDR2: MDHEN, SYDVKM. CDR3 DNA sequence: TGTGCCAGCAGTCCCCTAGCGGGAGGGGGAGAGACCCAGTACTTC. Amino acids: CASSPLAGGGETQYF. The whole variable domain, filled in from reference TRBV28 and TRBJ2-5, reads DVKVTQSSRYLVKRTGEKVFLECVQDMDHENMFWYRQDPGLGLRLIYFSYDVKMKEKGDIPEGYSVSREKKERFSLILESASTNQTSMYLCASSPLAGGGETQYFGPGTRLLVL.